The rows below give T cell receptor beta chains drawn from one sample of a study of cytomegalovirus exposure and HLA in healthy donors. Assay: immunoSEQ multiplex PCR; the TCRdb copy retains only in-frame clones and omits some. There are 140,000 or so clones in the sample; over 80% occur only once, and under 3.5% lies in the top ten. The sequenced sample was PBMCs. Source of these receptors: a young woman in good health and CMV-seronegative. The CDR3 runs from the conserved cysteine through the conserved F or W. Each record gives: D gene, J gene, clone size, V gene, CDR3 protein, CDR3 DNA. The D gene is left open where the match is weak. Size values are once, few and many counts, or a class for expanded clones, and some rows have none.

>TRBD2|TRBJ2-1|NA|TRBV29-1
CSSSGSPYNEQFF
TGCAGCAGTAGCGGGAGCCCCTACAATGAGCAGTTCTTC
>NA|TRBJ1-2|once|TRBV30
CAWSVGAGYGYTF
TGTGCCTGGAGTGTGGGGGCGGGCTATGGCTACACCTTC
>TRBD1|TRBJ1-1|NA|TRBV6-1
CASSDRAGGTNTEAFF
TGTGCCAGCAGTGATAGGGCAGGGGGAACGAACACTGAAGCTTTCTTT
>NA|TRBJ1-5|NA|TRBV7-8
CASSSLVRGLGQPQHF
TGTGCCAGCAGCTCGCTCGTTAGGGGTCTTGGCCAGCCCCAGCATTTT
>NA|TRBJ1-6|NA|TRBV6-1
CASSVQGENSPLHF
TGTGCCAGCAGTGTACAGGGAGAAAATTCACCCCTCCACTTT
>TRBD1|TRBJ2-4|NA|TRBV5-4
CASGQVAKNIQYF
TGTGCCAGCGGACAGGTAGCCAAAAACATTCAGTACTTC
>NA|TRBJ2-7|NA|TRBV7-9
CASSNYGERDYEQYF
TGTGCCAGCAGCAATTACGGGGAGAGGGACTACGAGCAGTACTTC
>TRBD2|TRBJ2-1|NA|TRBV6-1
CASGTSGGTYNEQFF
TGTGCCAGCGGGACTAGCGGGGGTACCTACAATGAGCAGTTCTTC
>TRBD1|TRBJ1-5|NA|TRBV28
CASSLYRTGNNQPQHF
TGTGCCAGCAGTCTTTACCGGACAGGAAATAATCAGCCCCAGCATTTT
>NA|TRBJ1-2|NA|TRBV19
CASSTEGRGRGYTF
TGTGCCAGTAGTACGGAGGGGAGGGGACGTGGCTACACCTTC
>TRBD2|TRBJ2-3|NA|TRBV5-4
CASSWGLAGARASTDTQYF
TGTGCCAGCTCCTGGGGACTAGCGGGAGCCCGTGCTAGCACAGATACGCAGTATTTT
>NA|TRBJ2-1|NA|TRBV11-3
CASSLTGYNEQFF
TGTGCCAGCAGCTTGACAGGTTACAATGAGCAGTTCTTC
>NA|TRBJ2-1|NA|TRBV6-6
CASSYGQASNEQFF
TGTGCCAGCAGTTACGGCCAGGCATCCAATGAGCAGTTCTTC
>NA|TRBJ2-5|NA|TRBV18
CASSPKPGLGETQYF
TGTGCCAGCTCTCCAAAACCGGGACTTGGGGAGACCCAGTACTTC
>TRBD2|TRBJ2-7|NA|TRBV5-1
CASSSGGRGISHEQYF
TGCGCCAGCAGCTCCGGCGGGAGGGGGATATCCCACGAGCAGTACTTC
>TRBD1|TRBJ2-5|NA|TRBV7-2
CASSFSGQGRETQYF
TGTGCCAGCAGCTTTTCAGGACAGGGACGAGAGACCCAGTACTTC
>TRBD2|TRBJ2-7|NA|TRBV4-2
CASSQVLAGSYEQYF
TGTGCCAGCAGCCAAGTACTAGCGGGGTCCTACGAGCAGTACTTC
>TRBD2|TRBJ2-2|NA|TRBV5-1
CASSPGLAGTWPTGELFF
TGCGCCAGCAGCCCGGGACTAGCGGGGACTTGGCCCACCGGGGAGCTGTTTTTT
>TRBD1|TRBJ1-4|NA|TRBV12-5
CASGNTGVNEKLFF
TGTGCTAGTGGTAATACAGGGGTGAATGAAAAACTGTTTTTT
>NA|TRBJ1-1|NA|TRBV4-1
CASSVGAFGPEAFF
TGCGCCAGCAGCGTAGGGGCGTTCGGCCCTGAAGCTTTCTTT
>TRBD1|TRBJ2-2|NA|TRBV7-2
CASSSRTGTNTGELFF
TGTGCCAGCAGCTCCCGGACAGGGACGAACACCGGGGAGCTGTTTTTT
>TRBD1|TRBJ2-7|NA|TRBV6-6
CASRNSFRDSSEQYF
TGTGCCAGCAGAAATTCGTTCCGGGACAGCTCCGAGCAGTACTTC
>TRBD2|TRBJ2-1|once|TRBV7-3
CASSGTSGYNEQFF
TGTGCCAGCAGCGGGACTAGCGGCTACAATGAGCAGTTCTTC
>NA|TRBJ1-2|NA|TRBV5-4
CASSLGWLQRGYTF
TGTGCCAGCAGCTTGGGGTGGCTCCAGAGGGGCTACACCTTC
>NA|TRBJ2-1|NA|TRBV18
CASSEGGGSYNEQFF
TGTGCCAGCTCAGAAGGGGGGGGCTCCTACAATGAGCAGTTCTTC
>NA|TRBJ2-7|NA|TRBV11-2
CASSFSPSYEQYF
TGTGCCAGCAGCTTTTCCCCCAGTTACGAGCAGTACTTC
>NA|TRBJ1-1|NA|TRBV11-3
CASSLDHGEEAFF
TGTGCCAGCAGCTTAGATCATGGGGAGGAAGCTTTCTTT
>TRBD1|TRBJ1-1|NA|TRBV19
CASTLGGTGNTEAFF
TGTGCCAGTACTCTAGGGGGGACAGGGAACACTGAAGCTTTCTTT
>NA|TRBJ1-4|NA|TRBV27
CASKLDRTTEKLFF
TGTGCCAGCAAACTGGACAGAACCACGGAAAAACTGTTTTTT
>NA|TRBJ2-3|NA|TRBV11-2
CASSSVWDTASDTQYF
TGTGCCAGCAGCTCCGTGTGGGACACCGCCTCGGATACGCAGTATTTT
>TRBD2|TRBJ2-1|NA|TRBV15
CATSRRSGSSYNEQFF
TGTGCCACCAGCAGGAGAAGCGGGAGCTCCTACAATGAGCAGTTCTTC